This TCR beta chain was sequenced in a study of vaccination effects on CD4 cells after COVID-19. Whole-study findings and limits: Clones arising from infection and from vaccination showed marked clonal contraction late after vaccination. Nearly all vaccine-induced clones in healthy recipients recognized only SARS-CoV-2.

Expansion with viral peptide pools was applied to antigen-specific CD4+ T cells by the ViraFEST assay prior to sequencing. The culture ran for roughly ten days before CD4+ T cells were isolated. Participants got two doses of BNT162b2 or mRNA-1273 vaccine. Every well housed roughly 2.1 million PBMC, which grew in culture alongside roughly 10 IU/ml IL-2 and 8.5 to 10 ug/ml peptides. Sequencing used immunoSEQ multiplex PCR; TCRdb keeps in-frame clones, though not all of them. Among about 27,000 clones listed, roughly four fifths were seen once. Details on this clone: Its antigen is not known.

The germline CDR1 and CDR2 sequences are SEHNR and FQNEAQ (reference sequence). The V gene lost 5 bases and the J gene lost 7 bases, with 17 bases spanning the gap. The CDR3 consists of 15 residues. The clonotype was recovered from a human donor who received a COVID-19 vaccine. Some clones in this sample may be carry-over from other donors' samples. Here the sequenced sample was CD4+ T cells from PBMCs cultured with HCoV-NL63 spike peptides, taken after COVID-19 vaccination. The V and J genes are TRBV7-9 and TRBJ2-2; weak D call: TRBD1 (5 bases). CDR3 loop: CASSTTKGHIGELFF. CDR3 in DNA: TGTGCCAGCAGCACCACAAAGGGGCATATCGGGGAGCTGTTTTTT.